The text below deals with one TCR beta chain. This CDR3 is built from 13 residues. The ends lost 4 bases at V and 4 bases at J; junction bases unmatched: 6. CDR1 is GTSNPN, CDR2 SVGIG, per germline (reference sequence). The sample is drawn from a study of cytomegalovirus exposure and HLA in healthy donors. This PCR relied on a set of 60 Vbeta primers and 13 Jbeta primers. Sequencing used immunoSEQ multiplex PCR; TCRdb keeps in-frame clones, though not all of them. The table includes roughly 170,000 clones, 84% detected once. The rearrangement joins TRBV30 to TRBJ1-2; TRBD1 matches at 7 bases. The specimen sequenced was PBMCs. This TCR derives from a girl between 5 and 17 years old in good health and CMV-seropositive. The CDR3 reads CAWNLQGCYGYTF. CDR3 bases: TGTGCCTGGAACCTACAGGGGTGCTATGGCTACACCTTC.